The present TCR beta chain was sequenced within a study of circulating and synovial CD4+ cells in juvenile arthritis (dated by TCRdb to the mid-2010s). With regard to the full study: Within each patient, the study compared the TCRbeta CDR3 repertoires of three groups: circulating HLA-DR+ CD4 T cells, bulk blood CD4 T cells, and synovial CD4 T cells. Repertoire sequencing aimed to confirm that a circulating synovial-like CD4 T cell subset was enriched in synovial clonotypes. The full study reports these points: Because CPL samples and bulk blood CD4 samples differed in T cell genome counts by at least an order of magnitude, sample-size effects were addressed. Synovial and circulating pathogenic-like lymphocyte repertoires were less diverse than bulk blood CD4 repertoires, with some CPL samples as oligoclonal as synovium. Since overlap with synovium went up as sequencing depth increased, the measured fractions of shared clonotypes likely underestimated the full repertoire overlap. No difference between circulating pathogenic-like lymphocytes and bulk blood T cells was detected by traditional Vbeta family usage analysis. Circulating pathogenic-like lymphocytes were found to cluster with synovial T cells, and a substantially higher fraction of CDR3 sequences was shared with synovium by circulating pathogenic-like lymphocytes than by bulk blood.

The CDR3 goes from the cysteine to the phenylalanine over 17 residues. The sequence is cut down to CDR3 DNA, 51 bases in frame from base 1. The germline ends are 16 bases apart after V is trimmed by 2 bases and J by 3 bases. Based on the germline V gene, the CDR1 and CDR2 sequences are MNHNS and SASEGT. Libraries were made using the immunoSEQ multiplex PCR assay. An external provider carried out the TCRbeta CDR3 sequencing as a commercial service. The source study handled its data this way. The analyses used productive nucleotide sequences together with amino acid sequences obtained by in silico translation. Diversity was measured with Renyi entropy across alpha values, using the median of 200 repeated subsamples to equalise sample size. For clustering, the distance between each pair of repertoires was computed as one minus the Chao-modified Jaccard index, which corrected for under-sampling. Frequency-weighted overlap with synovial clonotypes was calculated across 200 sample sizes, using 200 draws without replacement for each, and the value reported was the one at the size of the smaller sample. Drawn from immuneACCESS, this table holds only the in-frame rearrangements with V and J called that TCRdb kept. Clones are partly lost; checked studies trace under half to an unresolved V gene and leave the rest unexplained. V, J and clone size are taken as reported in that table, and D and trimming were inferred from the DNA itself. The sample records 30,000 or so clones, about 95% of which are singletons. The top ten hold about 0.66% of the sample.

Turning to this clone: Its antigen is still unknown. Per-nucleotide qualities are absent, and no much larger clonotype sits a single base away.

Donors of the sequenced samples were patients with active juvenile idiopathic arthritis. Cells were sorted immediately after thawing, with dead cells excluded using Live/Dead Fixable Near-IR Stain. This chain joins TRBV6-1 to TRBJ2-2, with a weak D call of TRBD1 (6 bases match). The sequence derives from a human donor with juvenile idiopathic arthritis. Source material: CD4+ T cells from blood. The DNA sequence is TGTGCCAGCAGTGAACGGACTCGGACAGACTACACCGGGGAGCTGTTTTTT. Translated, it reads CASSERTRTDYTGELFF.